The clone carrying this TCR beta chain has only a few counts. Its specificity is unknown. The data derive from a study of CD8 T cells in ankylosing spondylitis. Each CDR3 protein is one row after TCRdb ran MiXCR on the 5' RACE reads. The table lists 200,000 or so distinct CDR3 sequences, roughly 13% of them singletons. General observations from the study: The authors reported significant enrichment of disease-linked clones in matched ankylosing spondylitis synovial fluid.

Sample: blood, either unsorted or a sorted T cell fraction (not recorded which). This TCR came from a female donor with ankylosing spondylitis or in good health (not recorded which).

In DNA, the CDR3 is TGCAGTGCTAGACCTTCGGGACAGACCTTGAACACTGAAGCTTTCTTT. Translating gives CSARPSGQTLNTEAFF. This sequence joins TRBV20-1 and TRBJ1-1; 7 bases are a match to TRBD1. Trimming removed 2 bases from V and 0 bases from J; junction bases left unmatched: 9. The CDR3 covers 16 residues. The germline V gene has CDR1 DFQATT and CDR2 SNEGSKA (reference sequence).